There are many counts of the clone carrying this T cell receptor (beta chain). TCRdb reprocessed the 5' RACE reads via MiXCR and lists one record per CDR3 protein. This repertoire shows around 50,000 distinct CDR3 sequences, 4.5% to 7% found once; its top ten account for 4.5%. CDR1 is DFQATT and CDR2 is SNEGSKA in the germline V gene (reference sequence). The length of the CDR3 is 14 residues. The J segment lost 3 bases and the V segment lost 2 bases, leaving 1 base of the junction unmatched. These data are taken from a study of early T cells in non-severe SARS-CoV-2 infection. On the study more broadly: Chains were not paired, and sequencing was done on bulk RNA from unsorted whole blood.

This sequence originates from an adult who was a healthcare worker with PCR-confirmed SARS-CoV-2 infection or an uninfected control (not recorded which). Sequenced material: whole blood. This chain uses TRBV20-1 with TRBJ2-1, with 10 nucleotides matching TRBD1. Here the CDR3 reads CSARRTGGYNEQFF. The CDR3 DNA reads TGCAGTGCTAGACGGACAGGGGGCTACAATGAGCAGTTCTTC.